What follows are 20 T cell receptor beta chains derived from one specimen sequenced in a study of cytomegalovirus exposure and HLA in healthy donors. This PCR relied on a set of 60 Vbeta primers and 13 Jbeta primers. Data came from immunoSEQ multiplex PCR; TCRdb stores just in-frame clones and leaves some out. The table includes 140,000 to 150,000 clones, less than 10% detected once. Sequencing used PBMCs. All receptors come from a male donor in good health and CMV-seronegative.

V and J are TRBV27 and TRBJ1-5; D call uncertain. In germline, CDR1 is MNHEY, CDR2 SMNVEV (reference sequence). The CDR3 has 13 amino acids. V gave up 5 bases and J gave up 2 bases, with 7 bases separating them. The CDR3 bases are TGTGCCAGCAGTGGGCCTGGCAATCAGCCCCAGCATTTT. Protein sequence: CASSGPGNQPQHF.

This clone has only a few counts. The junction differs from germline at one of its ends, possibly a read error. The chain has TRBV6-6 and TRBJ2-5; the D is unclear. The CDR3 runs 15 residues. Germline V CDR1 and CDR2: MNHNY, SVGAGI (reference sequence). The CDR3 here is CASSYSAAPRESQYF. The CDR3 bases are TGTGCCAGCAGTTACTCTGCGGCGCCAAGAGAGTCCCAGTACTTC.

The rearrangement uses TRBV18 and TRBJ1-1; TRBD1 might be the D (6 bases). This CDR3 spans 15 amino acids. CDR1 is KGHSH and CDR2 is LQKENI in the germline V gene. V was shortened by 3 bases and J by 6 bases, with 17 bases between the two germline ends. CDR3 DNA: TGTGCCAGCTCACCCACCTCAGCTCGACAGGCTGAAGCTTTCTTT. Residues: CASSPTSARQAEAFF.

The genes are TRBV7-8 and TRBJ1-2; 7 bases align to TRBD1. This CDR3 is 14 amino acids long. The germline V gene has CDR1 SGHVS and CDR2 FQNEAQ. The trim removed 5 bases at V and 2 bases at J, leaving 5 bases unmatched. CDR3 in amino acids: CASSRGTANYGYTF. As DNA, the CDR3 is TGTGCCAGCAGCAGAGGGACAGCCAACTATGGCTACACCTTC.

The chain has TRBV6-1 and TRBJ1-2; D is perhaps TRBD1 (6 bases). Between the trimmed V and J ends, which lost 2 bases and 7 bases, there was a span of 11 bases. CDR1 and CDR2 from the germline V gene are MNHNS and SASEGT. The CDR3 has 13 amino acids. CDR3 sequence reads: CASSEKGVTGYTF. CDR3 in DNA: TGTGCCAGCAGTGAAAAGGGGGTTACTGGCTACACCTTC.

The chain carries TRBV9 and TRBJ2-1; 8 nucleotides match TRBD2. Germline values: CDR1 SGDLS, CDR2 YYNGEE. There are 15 residues in the CDR3. V gave up 6 bases and J gave up 4 bases; unmatched junction bases: 9. The CDR3 nucleotides read TGTGCCAGCAACCCGTTGCGGGGGGTATACAATGAGCAGTTCTTC. Its translation is CASNPLRGVYNEQFF.

The table lists this clone with a few counts. The chain recombines TRBV5-1 with TRBJ1-1; D unresolved. Between the trimmed V and J ends, which lost 2 bases and 3 bases, there was a span of 14 bases. This CDR3 contains 15 residues. Germline V CDR1 and CDR2: SGHRS, YFSETQ. DNA for the CDR3: TGCGCCAGCAGCTTAGTGCAGAATCGGGACACTGAAGCTTTCTTT. Amino acid sequence: CASSLVQNRDTEAFF. The whole variable domain, remainder taken from reference TRBV5-1 and TRBJ1-1, is KAGVTQTPRYLIKTRGQQVTLSCSPISGHRSVSWYQQTPGQGLQFLFEYFSETQRNKGNFPGRFSGRQFSNSRSEMNVSTLELGDSALYLCASSLVQNRDTEAFFGQGTRLTVV.

This clone showed up just a few times. The CDR3 DNA sequence: TGTGCCAGCAGCTTAGAAGGTTCGAGGCCTAGCGGGACTCGAGAGCAGTTCTTC. It yields the protein CASSLEGSRPSGTREQFF. The rearrangement links TRBV7-2 to TRBJ2-1; 9 nucleotides align to TRBD2. This CDR3 region has 18 residues. J lost 10 bases, V lost 1 base, and 17 bases had no gene match. Per germline, CDR1 SGHTA and CDR2 FQGNSA.

The rearrangement links TRBV2 to TRBJ1-2; 7 bases match TRBD1. The CDR3 has 13 residues. Germline-derived CDR1 and CDR2 are SNHLY and FYNNEI. V was clipped by 6 bases and J by 4 bases; unmatched bases: 5. This chain's CDR3 is CASSKTGLYGYTF. Here the CDR3 DNA reads TGTGCCAGCAGCAAGACAGGGCTCTATGGCTACACCTTC.

CDR3 coding DNA: TGTGCCAGCACCTTCAGGCAGGAAGCTTTCTTT. It translates to CASTFRQEAFF. The chain couples TRBV6-5 to TRBJ1-1; D is unresolved. Germline loops: CDR1 MNHEY, CDR2 SVGAGI. V lost 7 bases to trimming and J lost 8 bases, with 11 bases between them. This CDR3 contains 11 residues.

This clone was counted between two and nine times. The V gene is TRBV28, the J gene TRBJ1-2, with TRBD1 as a possible D gene (5 bases). Germline assignment: CDR1 MDHEN and CDR2 SYDVKM. This CDR3 contains 14 residues. Trimming removed 5 bases at V and 8 bases at J, with 18 bases between. The CDR3 sequence is CASSLRGGGKGYTF. CDR3 in DNA: TGTGCCAGCAGTCTCCGTGGGGGAGGGAAAGGCTACACCTTC.

This clone was seen a handful of times. The V and J genes are TRBV7-3 and TRBJ2-7; D is perhaps TRBD2 (5 bases). The germline gives CDR1 SGHTA, CDR2 FQGTGA. V lost 5 bases and J 6 bases, leaving 14 bases between the germline ends. CDR3 length: 13 amino acids. The CDR3 is CASSPRSGIEQYF. The DNA of the CDR3 is TGTGCCAGCAGCCCCCGATCGGGGATCGAGCAGTACTTC. Complete variable domain (other parts from reference TRBV7-3 and TRBJ2-7): GAGVSQTPSNKVTEKGKYVELRCDPISGHTALYWYRQSLGQGPEFLIYFQGTGAADDSGLPNDRFFAVRPEGSVSTLKIQRTERGDSAVYLCASSPRSGIEQYFGPGTRLTVT.

This clone has more than one count but fewer than ten. This sample also contains other DNA sequences that code for the same CDR3. This sequence joins TRBV5-1 and TRBJ2-2, with TRBD1 matching over 7 bases. The CDR3 is 14 residues long. V lost 0 bases, J lost 8 bases, and 4 bases stayed unmatched. Germline lookup yields CDR1 SGHRS and CDR2 YFSETQ. CDR3 coding DNA: TGCGCCAGCAGCTTGGGACAGGGATCGGGGGAGCTGTTTTTT. Its translation: CASSLGQGSGELFF. Based on the CDR3 plus reference TRBV5-1 and TRBJ2-2, the full variable domain is KAGVTQTPRYLIKTRGQQVTLSCSPISGHRSVSWYQQTPGQGLQFLFEYFSETQRNKGNFPGRFSGRQFSNSRSEMNVSTLELGDSALYLCASSLGQGSGELFFGEGSRLTVL.

This clone was recorded a few times. The gene calls are TRBV5-4 and TRBJ2-3, with unresolved D. Per germline, CDR1 SGHNT and CDR2 YYREEE (reference sequence). The CDR3 totals 13 residues. Deletions cut 2 bases from V and 1 base from J, with 5 bases between. The CDR3 DNA follows: TGTGCCAGCAGCTTCGAGCGCACAGATACGCAGTATTTT. It encodes CASSFERTDTQYF.

This clone occurred a few times. V and J are TRBV30 and TRBJ2-3; TRBD2 aligns across 7 bases. The CDR3 is 14 amino acids. From germline, CDR1 is GTSNPN and CDR2 SVGIG (reference sequence). This CDR3 is CAVGGSPSTDTQYF. The CDR3 nucleotides are TGTGCGGTGGGCGGGAGCCCTAGCACAGATACGCAGTATTTT.

This clone was picked up a small number of times. This chain joins TRBV27 and TRBJ2-2, with D possibly matching TRBD1 (6 bases). Trimming shortened V by 6 bases and J by 5 bases, and 19 bases separated the two germline ends. The CDR3 length is 16 residues. Germline V gene data show CDR1 as MNHEY and CDR2 as SMNVEV (reference sequence). CDR3 sequence reads: CASSLNRVVGTGELFF. As DNA, the CDR3 is TGTGCCAGCAGCCTAAACAGGGTCGTTGGGACCGGGGAGCTGTTTTTT.

The rearrangement links TRBV25-1 to TRBJ2-2, with D tentatively TRBD1 (6 bases). Looked up from germline, CDR1 is MGHDK and CDR2 is SYGVNS. The V gene lost 6 bases and the J gene lost 5 bases, with 7 bases spanning the gap. The CDR3 has 12 residues. The CDR3 DNA is TGTGCCAGCAGCAGGGGTACCGGGGAGCTGTTTTTT. Translated, it gives CASSRGTGELFF. Full variable domain (missing parts from reference TRBV25-1 and TRBJ2-2): EADIYQTPRYLVIGTGKKITLECSQTMGHDKMYWYQQDPGMELHLIHYSYGVNSTEKGDLSSESTVSRIRTEHFPLTLESARPSHTSQYLCASSRGTGELFFGEGSRLTVL.

The rearrangement joins TRBV7-9 to TRBJ2-7, with D hard to call. The CDR3 totals 13 residues. Trimming stripped 3 bases from V and 2 bases from J, with 8 bases between. From germline, CDR1 is SEHNR and CDR2 FQNEAQ (reference sequence). The CDR3 coding sequence is TGTGCCAGCAGCTTGCAGGCCGCCTACGAGCAGTACTTC. This gives the protein CASSLQAAYEQYF.

The gene calls are TRBV29-1 and TRBJ2-7; the D gene is possibly TRBD2 (6 bases). The germline gives CDR1 SQVTM, CDR2 ANQGSEA. The CDR3 has 12 residues. Trimming left V 4 bases short and J 1 base short, with 8 bases between. The CDR3 loop is CSVAGRSYEQYF. CDR3 nucleotides: TGCAGCGTTGCAGGGAGGTCCTACGAGCAGTACTTC.

The chain joins TRBV15 to TRBJ1-6, with 7 bases matching TRBD1. The CDR3 has 15 residues. V was clipped by 3 bases and J by 7 bases; unmatched bases: 6. Germline-derived CDR1 and CDR2 are LNHNV and YYDKDF (reference sequence). CDR3 sequence (DNA): TGTGCCACCAGCAGCATGGGGACAGCCAATTCACCCCTCCACTTT. Its protein product is CATSSMGTANSPLHF. The whole variable domain, remainder taken from reference TRBV15 and TRBJ1-6, is DAMVIQNPRYQVTQFGKPVTLSCSQTLNHNVMYWYQQKSSQAPKLLFHYYDKDFNNEADTPDNFQSRRPNTSFCFLDIRSPGLGDTAMYLCATSSMGTANSPLHFGNGTRLTVT.